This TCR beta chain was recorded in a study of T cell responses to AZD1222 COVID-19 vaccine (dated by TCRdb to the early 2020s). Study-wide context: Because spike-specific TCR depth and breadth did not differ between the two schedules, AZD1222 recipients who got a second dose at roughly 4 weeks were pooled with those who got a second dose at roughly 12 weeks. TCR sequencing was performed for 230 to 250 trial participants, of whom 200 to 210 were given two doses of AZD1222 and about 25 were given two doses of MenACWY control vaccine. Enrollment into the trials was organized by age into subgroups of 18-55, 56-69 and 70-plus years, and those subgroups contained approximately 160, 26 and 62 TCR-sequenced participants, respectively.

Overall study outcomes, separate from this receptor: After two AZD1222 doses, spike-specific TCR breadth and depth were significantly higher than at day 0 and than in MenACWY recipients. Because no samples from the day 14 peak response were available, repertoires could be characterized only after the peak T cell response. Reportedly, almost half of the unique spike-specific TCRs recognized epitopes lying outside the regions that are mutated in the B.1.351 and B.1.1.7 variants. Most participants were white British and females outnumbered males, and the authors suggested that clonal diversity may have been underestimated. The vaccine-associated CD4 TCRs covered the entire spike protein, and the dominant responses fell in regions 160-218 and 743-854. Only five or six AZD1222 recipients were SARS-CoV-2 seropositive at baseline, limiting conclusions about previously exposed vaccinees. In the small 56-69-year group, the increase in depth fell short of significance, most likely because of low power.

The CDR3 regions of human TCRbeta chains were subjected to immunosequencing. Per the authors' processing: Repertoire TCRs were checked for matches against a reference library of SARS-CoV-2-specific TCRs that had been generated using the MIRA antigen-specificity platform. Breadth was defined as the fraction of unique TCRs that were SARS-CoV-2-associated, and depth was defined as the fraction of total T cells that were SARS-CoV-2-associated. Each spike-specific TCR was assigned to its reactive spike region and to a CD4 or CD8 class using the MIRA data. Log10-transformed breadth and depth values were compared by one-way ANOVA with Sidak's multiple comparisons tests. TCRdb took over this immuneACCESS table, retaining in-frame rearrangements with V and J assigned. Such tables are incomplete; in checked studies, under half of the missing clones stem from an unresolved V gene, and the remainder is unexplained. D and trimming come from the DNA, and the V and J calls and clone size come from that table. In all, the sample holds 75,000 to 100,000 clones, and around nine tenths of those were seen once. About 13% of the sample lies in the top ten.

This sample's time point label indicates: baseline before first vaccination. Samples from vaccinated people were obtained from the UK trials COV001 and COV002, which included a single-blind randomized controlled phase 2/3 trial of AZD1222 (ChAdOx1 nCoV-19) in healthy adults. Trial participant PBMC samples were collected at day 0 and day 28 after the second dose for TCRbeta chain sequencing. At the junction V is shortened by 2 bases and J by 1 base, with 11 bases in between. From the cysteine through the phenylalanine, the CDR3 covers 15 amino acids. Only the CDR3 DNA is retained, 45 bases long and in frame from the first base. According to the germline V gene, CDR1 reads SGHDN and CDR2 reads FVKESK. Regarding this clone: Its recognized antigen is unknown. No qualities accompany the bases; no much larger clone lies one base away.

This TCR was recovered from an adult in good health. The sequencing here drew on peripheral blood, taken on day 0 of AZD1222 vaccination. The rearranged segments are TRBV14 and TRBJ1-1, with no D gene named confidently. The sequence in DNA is TGTGCCAGCAGCCAAATGTGGTCGGGGAACACTGAAGCTTTCTTT. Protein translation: CASSQMWSGNTEAFF.